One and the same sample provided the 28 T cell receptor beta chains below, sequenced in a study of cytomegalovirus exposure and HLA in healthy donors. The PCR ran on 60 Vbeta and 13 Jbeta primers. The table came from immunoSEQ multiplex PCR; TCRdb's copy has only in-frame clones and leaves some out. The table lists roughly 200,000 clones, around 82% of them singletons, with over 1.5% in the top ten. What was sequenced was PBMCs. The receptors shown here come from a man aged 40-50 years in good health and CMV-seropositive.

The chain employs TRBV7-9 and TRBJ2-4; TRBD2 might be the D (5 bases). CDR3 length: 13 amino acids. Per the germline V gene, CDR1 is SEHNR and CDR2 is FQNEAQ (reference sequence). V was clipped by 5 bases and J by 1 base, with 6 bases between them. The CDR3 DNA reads TGTGCCAGCAGCCGCGGGGCCAAAAACATTCAGTACTTC. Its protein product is CASSRGAKNIQYF.

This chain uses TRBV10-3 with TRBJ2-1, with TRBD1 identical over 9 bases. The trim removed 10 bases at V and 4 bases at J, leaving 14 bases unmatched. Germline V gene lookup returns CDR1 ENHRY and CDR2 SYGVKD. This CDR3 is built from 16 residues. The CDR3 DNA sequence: TGTGCCACCCGCCCTACCCCGGGACAGGGATACAATGAGCAGTTCTTC. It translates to CATRPTPGQGYNEQFF.

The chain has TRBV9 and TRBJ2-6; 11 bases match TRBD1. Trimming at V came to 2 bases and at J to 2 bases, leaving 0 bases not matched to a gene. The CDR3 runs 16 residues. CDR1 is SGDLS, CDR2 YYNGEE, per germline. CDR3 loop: CASSVGQGAGANVLTF. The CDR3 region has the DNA TGTGCCAGCAGCGTGGGACAGGGGGCTGGGGCCAACGTCCTGACTTTC.

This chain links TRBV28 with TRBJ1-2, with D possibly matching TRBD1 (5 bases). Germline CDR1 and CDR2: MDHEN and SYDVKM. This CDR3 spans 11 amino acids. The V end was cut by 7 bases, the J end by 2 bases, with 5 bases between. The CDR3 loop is CASTGNYGYTF. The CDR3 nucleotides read TGTGCCAGCACAGGGAACTATGGCTACACCTTC.

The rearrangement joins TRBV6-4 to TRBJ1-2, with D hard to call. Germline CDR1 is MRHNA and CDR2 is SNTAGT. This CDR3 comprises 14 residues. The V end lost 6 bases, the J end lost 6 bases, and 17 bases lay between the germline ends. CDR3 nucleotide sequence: TGTGCCAGCAGCCACTACGAGGGAGGGAATGGCTACACCTTC. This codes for CASSHYEGGNGYTF.

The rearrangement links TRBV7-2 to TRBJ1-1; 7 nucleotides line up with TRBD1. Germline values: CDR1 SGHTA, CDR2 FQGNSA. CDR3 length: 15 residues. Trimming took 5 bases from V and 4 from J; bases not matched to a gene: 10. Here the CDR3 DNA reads TGTGCCAGCAGCCGACAAGCAGGGGGTGGCACTGAAGCTTTCTTT. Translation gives CASSRQAGGGTEAFF.

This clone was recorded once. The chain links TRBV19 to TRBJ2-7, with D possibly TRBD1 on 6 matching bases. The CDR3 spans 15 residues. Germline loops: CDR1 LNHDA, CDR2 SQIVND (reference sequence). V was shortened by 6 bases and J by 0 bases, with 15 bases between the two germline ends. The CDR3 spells CASSLRDKSSYEQYF. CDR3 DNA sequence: TGTGCCAGTAGCCTCCGGGACAAGAGCTCCTACGAGCAGTACTTC.

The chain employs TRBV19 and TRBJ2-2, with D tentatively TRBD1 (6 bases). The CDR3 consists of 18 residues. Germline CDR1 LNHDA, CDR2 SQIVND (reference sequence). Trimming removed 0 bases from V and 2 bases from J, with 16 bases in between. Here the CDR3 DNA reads TGTGCCAGTAGTATAGATGGACCCGGGACACCAAACACCGGGGAGCTGTTTTTT. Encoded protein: CASSIDGPGTPNTGELFF.

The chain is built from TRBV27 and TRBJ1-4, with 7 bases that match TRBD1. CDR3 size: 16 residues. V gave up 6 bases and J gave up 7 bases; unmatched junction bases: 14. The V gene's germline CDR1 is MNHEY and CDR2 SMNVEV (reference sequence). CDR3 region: CASSNRIPQGGEKLFF. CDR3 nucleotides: TGTGCCAGCAGCAATAGAATCCCGCAGGGGGGTGAAAAACTGTTTTTT.

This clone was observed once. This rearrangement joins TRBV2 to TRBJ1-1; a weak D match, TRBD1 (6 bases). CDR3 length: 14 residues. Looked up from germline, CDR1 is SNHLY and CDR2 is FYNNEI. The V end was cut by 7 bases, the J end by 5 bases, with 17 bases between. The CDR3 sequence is CASNFYREGTEAFF. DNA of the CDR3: TGTGCCAGCAATTTTTACAGGGAGGGGACTGAAGCTTTCTTT.

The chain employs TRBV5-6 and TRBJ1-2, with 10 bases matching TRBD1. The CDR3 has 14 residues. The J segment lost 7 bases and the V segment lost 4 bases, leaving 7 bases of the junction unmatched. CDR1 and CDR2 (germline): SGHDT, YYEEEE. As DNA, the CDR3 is TGTGCCAGCAGCCTCGGGACAGGGGTTTTTGGCTACACCTTC. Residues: CASSLGTGVFGYTF.

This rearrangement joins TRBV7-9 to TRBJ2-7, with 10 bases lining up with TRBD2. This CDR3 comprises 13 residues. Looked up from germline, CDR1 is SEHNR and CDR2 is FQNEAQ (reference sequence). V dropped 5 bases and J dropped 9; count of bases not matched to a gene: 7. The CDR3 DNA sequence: TGTGCCAGCAGCGGGGCTAGCGGGAGAGGGCAGTACTTC. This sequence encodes CASSGASGRGQYF. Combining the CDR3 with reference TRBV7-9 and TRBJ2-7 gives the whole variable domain DTGVSQNPRHKITKRGQNVTFRCDPISEHNRLYWYRQTLGQGPEFLTYFQNEAQLEKSRLLSDRFSAERPKGSFSTLEIQRTEQGDSAMYLCASSGASGRGQYFGPGTRLTVT.

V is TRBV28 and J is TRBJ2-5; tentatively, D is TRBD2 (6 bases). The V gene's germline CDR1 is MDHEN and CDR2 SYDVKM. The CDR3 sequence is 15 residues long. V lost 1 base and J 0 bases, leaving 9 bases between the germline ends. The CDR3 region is CASSLYRGNQETQYF. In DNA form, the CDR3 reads TGTGCCAGCAGTTTATATCGGGGGAACCAAGAGACCCAGTACTTC.

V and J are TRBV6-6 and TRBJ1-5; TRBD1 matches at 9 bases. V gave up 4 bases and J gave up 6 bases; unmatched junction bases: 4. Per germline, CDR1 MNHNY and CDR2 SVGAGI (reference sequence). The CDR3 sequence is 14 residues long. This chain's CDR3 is CASSWDRAIQPQHF. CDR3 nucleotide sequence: TGTGCCAGCAGTTGGGACAGGGCGATTCAGCCCCAGCATTTT.

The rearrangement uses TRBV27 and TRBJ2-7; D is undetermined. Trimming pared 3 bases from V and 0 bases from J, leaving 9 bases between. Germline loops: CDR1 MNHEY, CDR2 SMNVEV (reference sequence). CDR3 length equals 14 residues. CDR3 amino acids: CASSFERNSYEQYF. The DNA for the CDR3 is TGTGCCAGCAGTTTTGAGCGAAACTCCTACGAGCAGTACTTC.

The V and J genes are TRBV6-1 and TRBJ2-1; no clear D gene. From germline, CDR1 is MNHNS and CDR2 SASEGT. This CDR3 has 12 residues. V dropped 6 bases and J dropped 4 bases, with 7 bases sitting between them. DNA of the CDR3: TGTGCCAGCAGCCCTCAGTACAATGAGCAGTTCTTC. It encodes CASSPQYNEQFF.

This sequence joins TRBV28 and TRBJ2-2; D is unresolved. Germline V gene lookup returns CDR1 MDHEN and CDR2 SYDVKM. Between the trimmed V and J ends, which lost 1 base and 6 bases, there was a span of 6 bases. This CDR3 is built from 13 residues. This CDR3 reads CASSLSSAGELFF. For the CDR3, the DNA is TGTGCCAGCAGTTTATCCTCGGCCGGGGAGCTGTTTTTT.

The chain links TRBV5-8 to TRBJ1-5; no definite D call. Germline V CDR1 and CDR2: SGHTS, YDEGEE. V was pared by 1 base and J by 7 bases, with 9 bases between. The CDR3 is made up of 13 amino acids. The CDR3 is CASSLSLPQPQHF. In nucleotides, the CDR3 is TGTGCCAGCAGCTTGTCTCTCCCGCAGCCCCAGCATTTT.

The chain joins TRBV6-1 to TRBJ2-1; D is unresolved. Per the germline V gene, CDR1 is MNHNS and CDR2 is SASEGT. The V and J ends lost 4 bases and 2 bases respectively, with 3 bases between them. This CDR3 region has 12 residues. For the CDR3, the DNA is TGTGCCAGCAGTGTCACCTACAATGAGCAGTTCTTC. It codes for CASSVTYNEQFF.

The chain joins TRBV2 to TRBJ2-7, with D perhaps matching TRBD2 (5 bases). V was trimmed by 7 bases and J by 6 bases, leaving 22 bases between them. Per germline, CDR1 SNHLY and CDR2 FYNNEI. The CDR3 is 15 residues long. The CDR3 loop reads CASTLRGGNFGEQYF. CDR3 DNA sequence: TGTGCCAGCACCCTACGGGGTGGGAACTTTGGCGAGCAGTACTTC.

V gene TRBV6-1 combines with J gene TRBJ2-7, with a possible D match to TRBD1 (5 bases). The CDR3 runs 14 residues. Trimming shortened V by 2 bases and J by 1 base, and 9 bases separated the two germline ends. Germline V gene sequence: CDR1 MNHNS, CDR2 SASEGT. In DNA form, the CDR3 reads TGTGCCAGCAGTGAACACAGGCGATCCTACGAGCAGTACTTC. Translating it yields CASSEHRRSYEQYF.

The CDR3 loop reads CASSILGPGGQTGELFF. The CDR3 nucleotides read TGTGCCAGCAGTATCCTCGGGCCGGGAGGGCAGACCGGGGAGCTGTTTTTT. The gene calls are TRBV27 and TRBJ2-2; 8 nucleotides match TRBD2. The CDR3 has 17 amino acids. The germline V gene encodes CDR1 MNHEY and CDR2 SMNVEV (reference sequence). V lost 5 bases to trimming and J lost 5 bases; unmatched junction nucleotides: 13.

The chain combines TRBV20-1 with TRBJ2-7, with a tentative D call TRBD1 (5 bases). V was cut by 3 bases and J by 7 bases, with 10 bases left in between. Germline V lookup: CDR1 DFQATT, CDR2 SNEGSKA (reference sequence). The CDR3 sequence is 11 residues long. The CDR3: CSARVRTEQYF. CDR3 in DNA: TGCAGTGCTAGGGTCCGGACAGAGCAGTACTTC.

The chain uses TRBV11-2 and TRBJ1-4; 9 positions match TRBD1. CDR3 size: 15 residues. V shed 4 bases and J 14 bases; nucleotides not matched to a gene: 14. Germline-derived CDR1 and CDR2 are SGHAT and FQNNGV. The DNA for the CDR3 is TGTGCCAGCAGCTCTTCAAGGGACAGGGAGGGAAGGCTGTTTTTT. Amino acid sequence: CASSSSRDREGRLFF.

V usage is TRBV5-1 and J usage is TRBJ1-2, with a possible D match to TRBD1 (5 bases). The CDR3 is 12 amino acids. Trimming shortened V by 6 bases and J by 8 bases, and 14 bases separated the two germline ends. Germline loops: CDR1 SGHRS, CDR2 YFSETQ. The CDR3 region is CASKQGAEGYTF. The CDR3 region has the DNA TGCGCCAGCAAGCAAGGGGCGGAGGGCTACACCTTC.

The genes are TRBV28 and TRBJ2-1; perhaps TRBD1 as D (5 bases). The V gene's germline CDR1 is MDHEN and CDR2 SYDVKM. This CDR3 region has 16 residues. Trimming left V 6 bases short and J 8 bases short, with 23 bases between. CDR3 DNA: TGTGCCAGCAGACACTTGCGGTTTCAGGGTGGGGATGAGCAGTTCTTC. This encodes CASRHLRFQGGDEQFF.

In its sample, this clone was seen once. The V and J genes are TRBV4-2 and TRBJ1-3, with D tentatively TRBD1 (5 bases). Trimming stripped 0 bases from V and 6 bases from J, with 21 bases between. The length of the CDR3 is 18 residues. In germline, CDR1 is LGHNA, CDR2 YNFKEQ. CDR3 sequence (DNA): TGTGCCAGCAGCCAAGATGAGGGGCAGGGACTTTTCGAAAACACCATATATTTT. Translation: CASSQDEGQGLFENTIYF.

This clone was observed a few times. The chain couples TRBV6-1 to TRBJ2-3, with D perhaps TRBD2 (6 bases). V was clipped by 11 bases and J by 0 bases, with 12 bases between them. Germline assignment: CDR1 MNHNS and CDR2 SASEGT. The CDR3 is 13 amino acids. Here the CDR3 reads CAAGTESTDTQYF. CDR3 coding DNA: TGTGCCGCAGGGACTGAGAGCACAGATACGCAGTATTTT.